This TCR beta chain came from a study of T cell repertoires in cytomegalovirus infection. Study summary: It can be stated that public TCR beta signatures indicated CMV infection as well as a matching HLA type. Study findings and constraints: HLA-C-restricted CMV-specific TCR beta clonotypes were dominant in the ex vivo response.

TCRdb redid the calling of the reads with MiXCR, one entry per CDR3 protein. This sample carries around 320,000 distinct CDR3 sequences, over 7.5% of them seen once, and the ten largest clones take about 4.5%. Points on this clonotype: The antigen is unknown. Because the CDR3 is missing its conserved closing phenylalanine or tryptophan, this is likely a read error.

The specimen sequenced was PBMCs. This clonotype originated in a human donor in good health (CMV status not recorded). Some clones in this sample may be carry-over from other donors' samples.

The CDR3 protein is CASSLVETQYY. The CDR3, as DNA: TGTGCCAGCAGCTTGGTGGAGACCCAGTACTAC. The chain recombines TRBV7-2 with TRBJ2-5; D call uncertain. The CDR3 is 11 amino acids. Trimming stripped 3 bases from V and 5 bases from J, with 4 bases between. Looked up from germline, CDR1 is SGHTA and CDR2 is FQGNSA.